A single sample is the source of the 18 T cell receptor beta chains below, sequenced in a study of blood T cell repertoires in COVID-19 (dated by TCRdb to the early 2020s). The method behind the library was the immunoSEQ multiplex PCR assay. TCRdb holds this immuneACCESS table with in-frame rearrangements only. Some clones are missing; in checked studies, unresolved V genes explain under half, and the rest has no known cause. The sample table holds about 180,000 clones, of which about 84% were seen once. Of the sample, around 5.1% is held by the ten largest clones. Sequences were obtained from PBMCs or T cells enriched from blood (not recorded which). These receptors came from a woman between 40 and 50 years old with acute COVID-19.

This clone was seen a handful of times. V gene TRBV2 combines with J gene TRBJ1-6, with 8 bases identical to TRBD1. CDR3 length: 15 amino acids. Germline trimming cut 2 bases from V and 7 bases from J; bases unmatched to any gene: 4. CDR1 is SNHLY and CDR2 is FYNNEI in the germline V gene. This CDR3 is CASSEWTGSNSPLHF. The CDR3 DNA is TGTGCCAGCAGTGAATGGACAGGGTCGAATTCACCCCTCCACTTT.

The chain employs TRBV6-5 and TRBJ1-5; no firm D call. CDR1 is MNHEY, CDR2 SVGAGI, per germline. The V end lost 6 bases, the J end lost 3 bases, and 6 bases lay between the germline ends. The CDR3 consists of 12 residues. The CDR3: CASSTNNQPQHF. CDR3 sequence (DNA): TGTGCCAGCAGCACAAACAATCAGCCCCAGCATTTT.

The chain is built from TRBV7-9 and TRBJ2-3; 14 bases are a match to TRBD2. The CDR3 runs 19 residues. Trimming removed 8 bases from V and 0 bases from J; junction bases left unmatched: 13. Germline values: CDR1 SEHNR, CDR2 FQNEAQ (reference sequence). CDR3 sequence reads: CASVLTGTSGSLSTDTQYF. The CDR3 DNA sequence: TGTGCCAGCGTACTCACCGGGACTAGCGGGAGTTTAAGCACAGATACGCAGTATTTT.

This chain joins TRBV15 and TRBJ2-3; weak D call: TRBD2 (6 bases). Germline CDR1 LNHNV, CDR2 YYDKDF (reference sequence). The CDR3 is 18 amino acids. V shed 1 base and J shed 4 bases, with 21 bases lying between them. CDR3 sequence (DNA): TGTGCCACCAGCAGAGGGAAAGCGAGTAGCGGACGATCAGATACGCAGTATTTT. This gives the protein CATSRGKASSGRSDTQYF.

The V call is TRBV5-6, the J call TRBJ2-3; unclear D gene. V lost 2 bases and J lost 2, with 15 bases in between. The CDR3 is made up of 16 amino acids. CDR1 and CDR2 from the germline V gene are SGHDT and YYEEEE. CDR3 amino acids: CASSLPAAGPTDTQYF. In nucleotides, the CDR3 is TGTGCCAGCAGCTTACCGGCGGCTGGTCCCACAGATACGCAGTATTTT.

The rearrangement uses TRBV2 and TRBJ1-6; no clear D gene. The CDR3 totals 14 residues. Looked up from germline, CDR1 is SNHLY and CDR2 is FYNNEI. V shed 8 bases and J shed 7 bases, with 15 bases lying between them. CDR3 in amino acids: CASRPPSGNSPLHF. In nucleotides, the CDR3 is TGTGCCAGCCGGCCACCCTCAGGAAATTCACCCCTCCACTTT.

This chain connects TRBV4-2 to TRBJ2-5, with 11 bases fitting TRBD1. The CDR3 totals 18 residues. Germline loops: CDR1 LGHNA, CDR2 YNFKEQ. Unmatched junction bases numbered 11, after V lost 1 base and J lost 4 bases. The chain's CDR3 is CASSQGWGTGGLAETQYF. CDR3 sequence (DNA): TGTGCCAGCAGCCAAGGTTGGGGGACAGGGGGTTTAGCAGAGACCCAGTACTTC.

The chain is built from TRBV27 and TRBJ1-1; no reliable D call. The CDR3 length is 15 residues. V shed 2 bases and J shed 4 bases, with 14 bases lying between them. Germline V gene lookup returns CDR1 MNHEY and CDR2 SMNVEV (reference sequence). The CDR3 loop reads CASSLQTTGITEAFF. In nucleotides, the CDR3 is TGTGCCAGCAGTTTACAAACGACGGGTATCACTGAAGCTTTCTTT.

This chain joins TRBV2 and TRBJ2-5, with 7 bases aligning to TRBD1. The CDR3 contains 15 residues. The germline CDR1 and CDR2 sequences are SNHLY and FYNNEI. Trimming took 2 bases from V and 4 from J; bases not matched to a gene: 7. In nucleotides, the CDR3 is TGTGCCAGCAGTGAAATTACAGGGGTTGGAGAGACCCAGTACTTC. Encoded protein: CASSEITGVGETQYF. Full variable domain (missing parts from reference TRBV2 and TRBJ2-5): EPEVTQTPSHQVTQMGQEVILRCVPISNHLYFYWYRQILGQKVEFLVSFYNNEISEKSEIFDDQFSVERPDGSNFTLKIRSTKLEDSAMYFCASSEITGVGETQYFGPGTRLLVL.

There are a few counts of this clone. The V gene is TRBV27, the J gene TRBJ1-6; 7 bases are shared with TRBD1. V was pared by 10 bases and J by 7 bases, with 16 bases of the junction left unmatched. The CDR3 sequence is 16 residues long. Germline V CDR1 and CDR2: MNHEY, SMNVEV (reference sequence). In nucleotides, the CDR3 is TGTGCCACCGGGACAGTCGGACTGGGGGAAAATTCACCCCTCCACTTT. This codes for CATGTVGLGENSPLHF.

This clone is a singleton in its sample. The rearrangement uses TRBV15 and TRBJ2-3; TRBD2 matches at 9 bases. This CDR3 is 16 amino acids long. Germline V gene data show CDR1 as LNHNV and CDR2 as YYDKDF (reference sequence). Unmatched junction bases numbered 8, after V lost 3 bases and J lost 4 bases. CDR3: CATSSPIAGAPDTQYF. CDR3 nucleotide sequence: TGTGCCACCAGCAGCCCGATAGCGGGAGCCCCAGATACGCAGTATTTT.

In regard to this clone: At one boundary the junction diverges from the germline segment, which might be a read error. The chain links TRBV7-7 to TRBJ1-1; D gene uncertain. The germline gives CDR1 SSHAT, CDR2 FNYEAQ (reference sequence). The CDR3 runs 14 residues. The CDR3 bases are TGTGCTAGCAGCCCGCCCGACTCTAACACTGAAGCTTTCTTT. Its protein product is CASSPPDSNTEAFF.

CDR3 bases: TGTGCCAGCAGTGCGTTTGGAGGGGAAGGAGGCTACACCTTC. This codes for CASSAFGGEGGYTF. This rearrangement joins TRBV2 to TRBJ1-2, with a possible D match to TRBD1 (5 bases). In germline, CDR1 is SNHLY, CDR2 FYNNEI. The CDR3 loop spans 14 amino acids. The ends were cut back, 4 bases at V and 8 bases at J, with 17 bases in the middle.

The chain employs TRBV7-2 and TRBJ2-7, with 10 bases identical to TRBD2. The CDR3 contains 18 residues. The germline V gene encodes CDR1 SGHTA and CDR2 FQGNSA. Trimming removed 2 bases from V and 4 bases from J; junction bases left unmatched: 14. In DNA, the CDR3 is TGTGCCAGCAGCTTATTAGGGCGCCGCGGGACTAGCGTTTACGAGCAGTACTTC. Its protein product is CASSLLGRRGTSVYEQYF.

The chain links TRBV3-1 (or the pseudogene TRBV3-2) to TRBJ2-3, with D perhaps matching TRBD2 (5 bases). The CDR3 consists of 15 residues. CDR1 LGHDT and CDR2 YNNKEL come from the germline V gene (reference sequence). Trimming took off 1 base at V and 1 base at J, with 9 bases between the two ends. The CDR3: CASSQAPRGTDTQYF. CDR3 DNA: TGTGCCAGCAGCCAAGCTCCGCGGGGCACAGATACGCAGTATTTT.

The chain joins TRBV5-1 to TRBJ2-1, with D possibly TRBD1 on 6 matching bases. CDR1 and CDR2 (germline): SGHRS, YFSETQ. V lost 7 bases to trimming and J lost 0 bases, with 14 bases between them. There are 15 residues in the CDR3. CDR3 region: CASSDGGYSYNEQFF. DNA for the CDR3: TGCGCCAGCTCTGATGGGGGCTACTCCTACAATGAGCAGTTCTTC.

The genes are TRBV30 and TRBJ1-1, with D unresolved. Trimming stripped 0 bases from V and 1 base from J, with 6 bases between. Germline values: CDR1 GTSNPN, CDR2 SVGIG (reference sequence). This CDR3 region has 13 residues. In nucleotides, the CDR3 is TGTGCCTGGAGTGTATCCCAGAACACTGAAGCTTTCTTT. Translated, it gives CAWSVSQNTEAFF.

The CDR3 is CSASIRGEAGGLTDTQYF. The DNA for the CDR3 is TGCAGTGCTAGTATTAGGGGAGAAGCGGGAGGGTTGACAGATACGCAGTATTTT. This chain connects TRBV20-1 to TRBJ2-3; 10 bases agree with TRBD2. The V and J ends lost 3 bases and 3 bases, in that order; junction bases with no gene match: 15. Germline lookup yields CDR1 DFQATT and CDR2 SNEGSKA (reference sequence). The CDR3 is made up of 18 amino acids.